This is a list of T cell receptor beta chains from one sample in a study of PD-1 blockade in classical Hodgkin lymphoma. Only in-frame clones appear in the TCRdb table, and some are missing; sequencing was by immunoSEQ multiplex PCR. This sample has 95,000 to 100,000 clones, with around nine tenths found just once. Sequencing used peripheral blood mononuclear cells (PBMCs), obtained before the second cycle of nivolumab. The receptors come from a human donor with classical Hodgkin lymphoma. The CDR3 runs from the conserved cysteine through the conserved F or W. Each record gives: D gene, V gene, J gene, clone size, CDR3 protein, CDR3 DNA. The D gene is left open where the match is weak. Clone size is stated in some rows and not others, as once, few, many or a class when expanded.

d_gene: NA; v_gene: TRBV2; j_gene: TRBJ1-2; abundance: NA; CDR3aa: CASTRESYGYTF; CDR3nt: TGTGCCAGCACGCGGGAGAGCTATGGCTACACCTTC
d_gene: TRBD1; v_gene: TRBV30; j_gene: TRBJ1-3; abundance: NA; CDR3aa: CAWSGGTGVDTIYF; CDR3nt: TGTGCCTGGAGTGGGGGGACAGGGGTGGACACCATATATTTT
d_gene: NA; v_gene: TRBV13; j_gene: TRBJ2-2; abundance: NA; CDR3aa: CASSLVRFGGNTGELFF; CDR3nt: NA
d_gene: TRBD1; v_gene: TRBV15; j_gene: TRBJ2-7; abundance: NA; CDR3aa: CATSRGTGAYEQYF; CDR3nt: TGTGCCACCAGCAGAGGGACAGGGGCCTACGAGCAGTACTTC
d_gene: NA; v_gene: TRBV11-2; j_gene: TRBJ2-2; abundance: NA; CDR3aa: CASSRGTWGRTGELFF; CDR3nt: TGTGCCAGCAGCCGGGGTACGTGGGGGAGGACCGGGGAGCTGTTTTTT
d_gene: NA; v_gene: TRBV9; j_gene: TRBJ1-1; abundance: once; CDR3aa: CASSVLGGGTNTEAFF; CDR3nt: TGTGCCAGCAGCGTACTCGGGGGTGGGACCAACACTGAAGCTTTCTTT
d_gene: NA; v_gene: TRBV10-1; j_gene: TRBJ2-7; abundance: once; CDR3aa: CASAAAGPEQYF; CDR3nt: TGCGCCAGCGCGGCAGCGGGCCCCGAGCAGTACTTC
d_gene: NA; v_gene: TRBV11-2; j_gene: TRBJ2-7; abundance: NA; CDR3aa: CASSLGTRSSYEQYF; CDR3nt: TGTGCCAGCAGCTTAGGGACGAGGTCGTCCTACGAGCAGTACTTC
d_gene: TRBD2; v_gene: TRBV19; j_gene: TRBJ2-7; abundance: NA; CDR3aa: CASSIGRGEYEQYF; CDR3nt: TGTGCCAGTAGTATTGGCCGGGGGGAATACGAGCAGTACTTC
d_gene: NA; v_gene: TRBV11-3; j_gene: TRBJ1-1; abundance: NA; CDR3aa: CASSLGQNTEAFF; CDR3nt: TGTGCCAGCAGCTTAGGACAGAACACTGAAGCTTTCTTT
d_gene: NA; v_gene: TRBV19; j_gene: TRBJ1-1; abundance: NA; CDR3aa: CASSIGQLDTEAFF; CDR3nt: TGTGCCAGTAGTATAGGACAGCTAGACACTGAAGCTTTCTTT
d_gene: NA; v_gene: TRBV27; j_gene: TRBJ2-1; abundance: NA; CDR3aa: CASSSVRTAQFF; CDR3nt: TGTGCCAGCAGTTCCGTTCGGACAGCCCAGTTCTTC
d_gene: TRBD1; v_gene: TRBV7-6; j_gene: TRBJ1-6; abundance: NA; CDR3aa: CASSDTDRGLNSPLHF; CDR3nt: TGTGCCAGCAGCGATACGGACAGGGGGCTGAATTCACCCCTCCACTTT
d_gene: NA; v_gene: TRBV5-1; j_gene: TRBJ2-3; abundance: NA; CDR3aa: CASSLAGVADTQYF; CDR3nt: TGCGCCAGCAGCTTGGCCGGGGTAGCGGATACGCAGTATTTT
d_gene: NA; v_gene: TRBV6-1; j_gene: TRBJ1-2; abundance: NA; CDR3aa: CASSEEEGGPGYSIYYGYTF; CDR3nt: TGTGCCAGCAGTGAAGAGGAGGGCGGGCCGGGGTACAGTATCTACTATGGCTACACCTTC
d_gene: NA; v_gene: TRBV5-6; j_gene: TRBJ1-5; abundance: NA; CDR3aa: CASSLQGNWPQHF; CDR3nt: TGTGCCAGCAGCTTGCAGGGAAACTGGCCCCAGCATTTT
d_gene: NA; v_gene: TRBV7-2; j_gene: TRBJ1-2; abundance: NA; CDR3aa: CASSLEALGGYTF; CDR3nt: TGTGCCAGCAGCTTAGAAGCCCTTGGGGGCTACACCTTC
d_gene: NA; v_gene: TRBV29-1; j_gene: TRBJ2-3; abundance: NA; CDR3aa: CSALLQGTSTDTQYF; CDR3nt: TGCAGCGCCCTCCTACAGGGAACTAGCACAGATACGCAGTATTTT
d_gene: TRBD1; v_gene: TRBV28; j_gene: TRBJ2-5; abundance: NA; CDR3aa: CASRPGGRETQYF; CDR3nt: TGTGCCAGCAGACCAGGGGGCAGGGAGACCCAGTACTTC
d_gene: NA; v_gene: TRBV4-2; j_gene: TRBJ2-5; abundance: NA; CDR3aa: CASSERRETQYF; CDR3nt: TGTGCCAGCAGCGAACGGCGAGAGACCCAGTACTTC
d_gene: TRBD1; v_gene: TRBV19; j_gene: TRBJ1-2; abundance: NA; CDR3aa: CAGQGDYGYTF; CDR3nt: TGTGCCGGACAGGGAGACTATGGCTACACCTTC
d_gene: TRBD1; v_gene: TRBV7-2; j_gene: TRBJ2-7; abundance: once; CDR3aa: CASRYAGTVYYEQYF; CDR3nt: TGTGCCAGCAGGTATGCCGGGACAGTTTACTACGAGCAGTACTTC
d_gene: TRBD1; v_gene: TRBV15; j_gene: TRBJ1-2; abundance: NA; CDR3aa: CATSRGEGQGLYGYTF; CDR3nt: TGTGCCACCAGCAGGGGGGAAGGACAGGGACTCTATGGCTACACCTTC
d_gene: TRBD2; v_gene: TRBV10-3; j_gene: TRBJ2-3; abundance: NA; CDR3aa: CAILPAGGNTDTQYF; CDR3nt: TGTGCCATTCTCCCCGCGGGGGGGAACACAGATACGCAGTATTTT